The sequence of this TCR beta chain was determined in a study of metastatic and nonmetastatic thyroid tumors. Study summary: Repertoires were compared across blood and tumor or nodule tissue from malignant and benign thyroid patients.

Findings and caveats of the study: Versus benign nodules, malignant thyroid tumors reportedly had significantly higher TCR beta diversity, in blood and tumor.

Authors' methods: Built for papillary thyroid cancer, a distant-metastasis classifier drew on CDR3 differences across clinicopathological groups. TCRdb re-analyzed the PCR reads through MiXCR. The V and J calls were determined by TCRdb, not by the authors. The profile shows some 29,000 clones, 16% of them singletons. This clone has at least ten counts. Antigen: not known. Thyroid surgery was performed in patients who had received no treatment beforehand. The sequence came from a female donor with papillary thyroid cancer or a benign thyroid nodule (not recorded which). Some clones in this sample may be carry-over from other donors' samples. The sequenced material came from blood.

The CDR3 bases are TGTGCCACCAGTGTAGGTGCAGGGGGGCTGACAGATACGCAGTATTTT. Translating it yields CATSVGAGGLTDTQYF. J is TRBJ2-3 and V is TRBV24-1; maybe TRBD1 (7 bases). Germline CDR1 is KGHDR and CDR2 is SFDVKD. This CDR3 is built from 16 residues. Trimming pared 5 bases from V and 3 bases from J, leaving 17 bases between.